This T cell receptor beta chain was obtained from a study of post-analysis software for immune sequencing data. Overall study: Several disease courses (relapsing-remitting, secondary progressive and progressive-relapsing) of multiple sclerosis were included. General study findings and limits: Elevated frequency relative to controls characterized four to six TRBV segments in patients, TRBV5-6, TRBV5-1 and TRBV20-1 among them.

Concerning this clonotype: The antigen is not known. A much more abundant neighbour one base away suggests this may be a read error.

Germline CDR1 and CDR2: SGHAT and FQNNGV. The CDR3 extends over 14 amino acids. Included in the TCR beta cDNA libraries were unique molecular identifiers. TCRdb reanalysed the PCR reads using MiXCR and keeps one entry per CDR3 protein. The data hold about 180,000 distinct CDR3 sequences, with about 29% observed a single time. The receptor's source is a girl under 18 with multiple sclerosis. The chain is built from TRBV11-2 and TRBJ2-3; D is possibly TRBD2 (5 bases). Material: blood. CDR3 protein: CAGSLDSGTDTQYF. CDR3 coding DNA: TGTGCCGGCAGCTTAGATAGCGGCACAGATACGCAGTATTTT.